Listed below are T cell receptor beta chains from one sample, sequenced in a study of cytomegalovirus exposure and HLA in healthy donors. The assay was immunoSEQ multiplex PCR, and TCRdb's table has in-frame clones only and misses some. The repertoire has under 200,000 clones, about 77% of them found once; the top ten carry under 2.5%. Sequenced: PBMCs. These receptors were taken from a man aged 55 to 70 in good health and CMV-seronegative. The CDR3 runs from the conserved cysteine through the conserved F or W.

j_call,v_call,cdr3_aa
TRBJ1-5,TRBV4-1,CASSQGGGPNQPQHF
TRBJ1-3,TRBV7-8,CASSLVGGDDSGNTIYF
.,TRBV5-1,CASRMEASGGSYEQYF
TRBJ2-7,TRBV29-1,CSVEGTGPGYEQYF
TRBJ2-7,TRBV7-2,CASSFLTSGRGEQYF
TRBJ1-5,TRBV15,CATSRGERAVSNQPQHF
TRBJ2-7,TRBV28,CASRPSGTGSDEQYF
TRBJ2-1,TRBV5-1,CASSGRTSGRSSNEQFF
TRBJ2-2,TRBV4-2,CASSLLGGGGPGYTGELFF
TRBJ2-7,TRBV5-4,CASSNRDRGSEQYF
TRBJ1-1,TRBV14,CASSQVGQGRTEAFF
TRBJ1-2,TRBV2,CASSGQGVGYGYTF
TRBJ1-5,TRBV6-6,CASSLQGGNQPQHF
TRBJ1-5,TRBV6-1,CASSAPGTGSAAQHF
TRBJ2-5,TRBV5-1,CASNWGGLGETQYF
TRBJ2-5,TRBV11-1,CASSLAQGWETQYF
TRBJ2-1,TRBV6-5,CASSSLAGSGYNEQFF
TRBJ1-5,TRBV11-2,CASSLADSSNQPQHF
TRBJ1-1,TRBV19,CASCRDLVTEAFF
TRBJ2-2,TRBV7-3,CASRTLAESNTGELFF
TRBJ2-7,TRBV19,CASSILGAHEQYF
TRBJ2-2,TRBV2,CASSEAGGRTGELFF
TRBJ2-3,TRBV7-6,CASSLLAGGTADTQYF
TRBJ1-1,TRBV19,CASNPGRGHATEAFF
TRBJ2-3,TRBV19,CASTHRDTSTDTQYF
TRBJ1-2,TRBV5-1,CASNPGGQNWRVAGYTF
TRBJ2-2,TRBV2,CASRLGSTGELFF
TRBJ2-3,TRBV28,CASSQIGQGTSTDTQYF
TRBJ2-1,TRBV25-1,CASSGVAGLSSYNEQFF
TRBJ1-1,TRBV25-1,CASSEFRGQGSEAFF
TRBJ1-1,TRBV18,CASSPPGQGQNTEAFF
TRBJ2-5,TRBV9,CASSATGLETQYF
TRBJ2-1,TRBV5-4,CASSRTGTGGDEQFF
TRBJ1-2,TRBV4-2,CASSQLGQTGSYGYTF
TRBJ1-1,TRBV9,CASSPRPGANTEAFF
TRBJ1-1,TRBV5-1,CASSPNFGTGQTEAFF
TRBJ1-5,TRBV7-2,CASSGQGNSNQPQHF
TRBJ2-1,TRBV2,CASTVGQTAYNEQFF
TRBJ2-5,TRBV4-1,CASSHRLAGEREQYF
.,TRBV28,CASSPILGGGNQPQYF
TRBJ2-3,TRBV19,CASTSGSPTQYF
TRBJ1-1,TRBV2,CASSLGGLYAFF
TRBJ1-4,TRBV30,CAGQAGSLTEKLFF
TRBJ2-5,TRBV30,CAWSGAGQETQYF
TRBJ1-5,TRBV6-1,CASSDRQEPQHF
TRBJ1-1,TRBV5-6,CASSLGAMNTEAFF
TRBJ1-2,TRBV2,CASSPDRAGYGYTF
TRBJ1-2,TRBV21-1,CASRQGPGQGNYGYTF
TRBJ2-3,TRBV6-6,CASSPGLAGTDTQYF
TRBJ2-7,TRBV9,CASSETGQGAYEQYF
TRBJ1-1,TRBV10-3,CAIRTGQGNTEAFF
TRBJ2-5,TRBV7-2,CASSLAGDQETQYF
TRBJ1-4,TRBV12-5,CASGLGQFGGRTNEKLFF
TRBJ2-1,TRBV15,CATSRAREGSNEQFF
TRBJ1-4,TRBV4-1,CASSQSPGQGEKLFF
TRBJ2-1,TRBV11-2,CASSQEVAEGSEQFF
TRBJ1-1,TRBV5-6,CASSLGQGVGTEAFF
TRBJ2-7,TRBV2,CASTEGRGDEQYF
TRBJ1-6,TRBV2,CASSDRISYNSPLNF